This entry features one T cell receptor beta chain sequence. Profiling of TCR beta VDJ combinations and CDR3 sequences used genomic DNA as template. In TCRdb, the reads were re-called with MiXCR into one record per CDR3 protein. Of about 190,000 distinct CDR3 sequences listed, 50% to 55% are singletons. These data come from a study of CD8+CD57+ T cells in acquired aplastic anemia. The V gene's germline CDR1 is SNHLY and CDR2 FYNNEI. The CDR3 spans 13 residues. The clonotype originates from a human donor in good health, serving as a control. This chain joins TRBV2 and TRBJ2-1; the match to TRBD2 covers 11 bases. The specimen was sorted CD4+, CD8+, or CD8+CD57+ T cells (not recorded which) from PBMCs. The CDR3 loop is CASGGALRFEQFF. In DNA, the CDR3 is TGTGCTAGCGGGGGGGCCTTACGGTTTGAGCAGTTCTTC.